The 8 T cell receptor beta chains given below trace back to one sample, sequenced in a study of cytomegalovirus exposure and HLA in healthy donors. PCR used 60 Vbeta primers and 13 Jbeta primers. Repertoires were generated with immunoSEQ multiplex PCR, while TCRdb's copy carries only in-frame clones and drops some. Found here are some 110,000 clones, over 12% of them singletons; the top ten hold about 0.8%. Sequenced sample: PBMCs. These receptors were collected from a female donor in good health and CMV-seronegative.

There are a few counts of this clone. The chain combines TRBV5-1 with TRBJ2-3; 8 bases agree with TRBD2. V lost 4 bases and J lost 7; bases outside the gene matches: 20. The length of the CDR3 is 18 residues. CDR1 and CDR2 from the germline V gene are SGHRS and YFSETQ. The CDR3: CASSQQVLGGGLTNTQYF. In nucleotides, the CDR3 is TGCGCCAGCAGCCAACAGGTGCTAGGCGGGGGGCTTACGAATACGCAGTATTTT.

This clone was observed a handful of times. This chain joins TRBV5-4 and TRBJ2-3; the match to TRBD2 covers 9 bases. Germline V gene lookup returns CDR1 SGHNT and CDR2 YYREEE (reference sequence). V shed 4 bases, J shed 1 base, and the junction held 4 bases outside the gene matches. This CDR3 has 15 amino acids. CDR3 sequence reads: CASSLLAGGTDTQYF. For the CDR3, the DNA is TGTGCCAGCAGCCTATTAGCGGGAGGCACAGATACGCAGTATTTT.

This chain uses TRBV6-4 with TRBJ2-3; 10 bases map to TRBD2. CDR3 length: 16 amino acids. V dropped 9 bases and J dropped 0; count of bases not matched to a gene: 9. Per the germline V gene, CDR1 is MRHNA and CDR2 is SNTAGT. CDR3 residues: CARPRLAGTSTDTQYF. In DNA form, the CDR3 reads TGTGCCAGACCCAGACTAGCGGGTACTAGCACAGATACGCAGTATTTT.

The chain uses TRBV11-2 and TRBJ1-1, with D unresolved. V dropped 1 base and J dropped 0 bases, with 9 bases sitting between them. Looked up from germline, CDR1 is SGHAT and CDR2 is FQNNGV. This CDR3 region has 15 residues. CDR3: CASSLVSGLNTEAFF. The DNA for the CDR3 is TGTGCCAGCAGCTTAGTATCGGGTCTGAACACTGAAGCTTTCTTT.

The rearrangement uses TRBV4-3 and TRBJ1-2; the D gene is possibly TRBD1 (6 bases). Germline V gives CDR1 LGHNA, CDR2 YSLEER. V was trimmed by 0 bases and J by 2 bases, leaving 10 bases between them. CDR3 length equals 15 residues. The CDR3 DNA reads as TGCGCCAGCAGCCAAGATAACAGGGTGAACTATGGCTACACCTTC. Translating it yields CASSQDNRVNYGYTF.

This clone showed up just a few times. The chain carries TRBV4-2 and TRBJ1-5; perhaps TRBD1 as D (5 bases). The germline gives CDR1 LGHNA, CDR2 YNFKEQ. V lost 7 bases, J lost 6 bases, and 19 bases lay in between. There are 15 residues in the CDR3. Here the CDR3 DNA reads TGTGCCAGCACCCACTGGCAGGGTGGTAGTCAGCCCCAGCATTTT. Its protein is CASTHWQGGSQPQHF.

This chain uses TRBV13 with TRBJ2-5, with 9 positions matching TRBD1. Germline assignment: CDR1 PRHDT and CDR2 FYEKMQ (reference sequence). Trimming cost V 5 bases and J 3 bases; bases outside gene matches: 4. The CDR3 consists of 14 residues. CDR3: CASSAGQGEETQYF. The CDR3 nucleotides read TGTGCCAGCAGCGCGGGACAGGGAGAAGAGACCCAGTACTTC.

This clone was counted between two and nine times. At the DNA level, this CDR3 is encoded by other sequences in the same sample as well. The chain combines TRBV6-5 with TRBJ1-1, with D uncertain. The V end lost 8 bases, the J end lost 1 base, and 8 bases lay between the germline ends. Germline loops: CDR1 MNHEY, CDR2 SVGAGI. The CDR3 consists of 12 residues. CDR3 bases: TGTGCCAGCGGCCGGGGGAACACTGAAGCTTTCTTT. Its translation is CASGRGNTEAFF.